These 5 T cell receptor beta chains originate from one sample sequenced in a study of blood T cell repertoires in COVID-19. Only in-frame clones appear in the TCRdb table, and some are missing; sequencing was by immunoSEQ multiplex PCR. Of 110,000 or so clones listed, around 84% are singletons. The sequenced sample consisted of peripheral blood. Receptor source: a man in his forties with acute or convalescent COVID-19.

The chain combines TRBV3-1 (or the pseudogene TRBV3-2) with TRBJ1-1; perhaps TRBD1 as D (5 bases). CDR1 and CDR2 (germline): LGHDT, YNNKEL (reference sequence). V gave up 0 bases and J gave up 7 bases, with 9 bases separating them. The CDR3 covers 13 residues. The CDR3 DNA reads TGTGCCAGCAGCCAAGAGGGGCGCGGTGAAGCTTTCTTT. This encodes CASSQEGRGEAFF.

This clone appeared once. The chain links TRBV24-1 to TRBJ2-3; TRBD2 matches 7 bases. V lost 6 bases to trimming and J lost 0 bases; unmatched junction nucleotides: 2. CDR1 is KGHDR, CDR2 SFDVKD, per germline. The CDR3 extends over 14 amino acids. DNA of the CDR3: TGTGCCACCAGTAGAGCGGGAAGCACAGATACGCAGTATTTT. Protein: CATSRAGSTDTQYF.

V and J are TRBV29-1 and TRBJ1-5, with D tentatively TRBD1 (5 bases). Germline loops: CDR1 SQVTM, CDR2 ANQGSEA. The CDR3 is made up of 13 amino acids. The V end was cut by 5 bases, the J end by 5 bases, with 13 bases between. For the CDR3, the DNA is TGCAGCGTTTCTCCGGGACTCGATCAGCCCCAGCATTTT. Amino acid sequence: CSVSPGLDQPQHF.

This clone was counted between two and nine times. The chain recombines TRBV4-1 with TRBJ1-3, with D perhaps matching TRBD1 (5 bases). Germline CDR1 is MGHRA and CDR2 is YSYEKL. V lost 3 bases, J lost 0 bases, and 9 bases lay in between. This CDR3 comprises 15 residues. CDR3: CASSQLQVSGNTIYF. For the CDR3, the DNA is TGCGCCAGCAGCCAGCTACAGGTCTCTGGAAACACCATATATTTT.

The rearrangement links TRBV19 to TRBJ2-7; TRBD1 matches at 7 bases. Germline CDR1 and CDR2: LNHDA and SQIVND (reference sequence). The CDR3 totals 16 residues. Germline trimming cut 2 bases from V and 7 bases from J; bases unmatched to any gene: 14. The CDR3, as DNA: TGTGCCAGTAGTATAAGCCTTCACGGGACAGCGTTAGAGCAGTACTTC. It yields the protein CASSISLHGTALEQYF.